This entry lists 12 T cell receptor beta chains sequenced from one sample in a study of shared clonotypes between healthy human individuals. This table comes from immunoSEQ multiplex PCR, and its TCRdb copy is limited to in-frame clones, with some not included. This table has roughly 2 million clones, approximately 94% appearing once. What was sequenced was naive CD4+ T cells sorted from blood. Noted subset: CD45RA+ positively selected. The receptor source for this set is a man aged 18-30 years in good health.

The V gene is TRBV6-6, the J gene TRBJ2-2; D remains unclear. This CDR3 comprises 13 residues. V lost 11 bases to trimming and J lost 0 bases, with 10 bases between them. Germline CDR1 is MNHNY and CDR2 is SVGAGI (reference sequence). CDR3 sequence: CASAAANTGELFF. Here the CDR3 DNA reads TGTGCCTCCGCCGCAGCGAACACCGGGGAGCTGTTTTTT.

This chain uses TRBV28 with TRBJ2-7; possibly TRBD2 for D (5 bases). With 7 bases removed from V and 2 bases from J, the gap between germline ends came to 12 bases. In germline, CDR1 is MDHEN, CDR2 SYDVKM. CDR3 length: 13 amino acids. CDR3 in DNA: TGTGCCAGCACCCAGGAGGCCCCCTACGAGCAGTACTTC. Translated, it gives CASTQEAPYEQYF. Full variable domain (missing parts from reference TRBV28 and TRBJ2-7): DVKVTQSSRYLVKRTGEKVFLECVQDMDHENMFWYRQDPGLGLRLIYFSYDVKMKEKGDIPEGYSVSREKKERFSLILESASTNQTSMYLCASTQEAPYEQYFGPGTRLTVT.

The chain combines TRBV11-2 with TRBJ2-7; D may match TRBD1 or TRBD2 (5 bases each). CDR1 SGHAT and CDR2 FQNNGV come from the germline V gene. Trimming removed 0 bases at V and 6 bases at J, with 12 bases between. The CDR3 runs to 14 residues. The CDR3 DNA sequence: TGTGCCAGCAGCTTAGATTGGACGGGGACCGAGCAGTACTTC. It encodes CASSLDWTGTEQYF.

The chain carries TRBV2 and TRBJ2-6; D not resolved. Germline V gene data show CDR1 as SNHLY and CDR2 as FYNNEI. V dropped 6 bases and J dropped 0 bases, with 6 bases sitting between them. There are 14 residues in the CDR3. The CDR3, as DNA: TGTGCCAGCAGAACGAACTCTGGGGCCAACGTCCTGACTTTC. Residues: CASRTNSGANVLTF.

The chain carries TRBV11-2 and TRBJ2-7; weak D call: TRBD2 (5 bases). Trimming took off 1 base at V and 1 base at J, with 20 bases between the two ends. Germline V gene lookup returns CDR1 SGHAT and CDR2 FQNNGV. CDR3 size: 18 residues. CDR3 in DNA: TGTGCCAGCAGCTTAGGAGGCTCCCTAGCTGAACCATCCTACGAGCAGTACTTC. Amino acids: CASSLGGSLAEPSYEQYF.

The CDR3 DNA sequence: TGTGCCAGCAGTGAAGCGTTAGGGACTAGGGGTAGGGATACGCAGTATTTT. It codes for CASSEALGTRGRDTQYF. This sequence joins TRBV2 and TRBJ2-3; 8 bases agree with TRBD2. CDR1 and CDR2 (germline): SNHLY, FYNNEI. The CDR3 spans 17 residues. The V segment lost 0 bases and the J segment 6 bases; nucleotides outside the gene matches: 11.

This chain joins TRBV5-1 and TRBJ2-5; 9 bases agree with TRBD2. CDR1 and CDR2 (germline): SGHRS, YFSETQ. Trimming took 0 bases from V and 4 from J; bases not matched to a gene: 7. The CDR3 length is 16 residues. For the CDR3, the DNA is TGCGCCAGCAGCTTGGCCTTGCGGGGGGGCCGAGAGACCCAGTACTTC. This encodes CASSLALRGGRETQYF. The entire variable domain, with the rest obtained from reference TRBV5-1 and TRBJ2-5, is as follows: KAGVTQTPRYLIKTRGQQVTLSCSPISGHRSVSWYQQTPGQGLQFLFEYFSETQRNKGNFPGRFSGRQFSNSRSEMNVSTLELGDSALYLCASSLALRGGRETQYFGPGTRLLVL.

The DNA of the CDR3 is TGCAGCTCGTTGATAGGGACAGGGGGATTTGGCTACACCTTC. Encoded protein: CSSLIGTGGFGYTF. The V gene is TRBV29-1, the J gene TRBJ1-2; 11 bases agree with TRBD1. Germline values: CDR1 SQVTM, CDR2 ANQGSEA. J was trimmed by 7 bases and V by 8 bases; bases with no gene match: 12. This CDR3 has 14 residues.

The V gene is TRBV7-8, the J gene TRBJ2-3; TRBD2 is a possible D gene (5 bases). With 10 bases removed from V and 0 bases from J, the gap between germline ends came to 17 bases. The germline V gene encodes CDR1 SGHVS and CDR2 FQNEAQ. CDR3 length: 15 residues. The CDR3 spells CATIRLRTSTDTQYF. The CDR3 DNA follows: TGTGCCACCATTAGGTTGAGGACTAGCACAGATACGCAGTATTTT. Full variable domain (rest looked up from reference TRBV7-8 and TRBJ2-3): GAGVSQSPRYKVAKRGQDVALRCDPISGHVSLFWYQQALGQGPEFLTYFQNEAQLDKSGLPSDRFFAERPEGSVSTLKIQRTQQEDSAVYLCATIRLRTSTDTQYFGPGTRLTVL.

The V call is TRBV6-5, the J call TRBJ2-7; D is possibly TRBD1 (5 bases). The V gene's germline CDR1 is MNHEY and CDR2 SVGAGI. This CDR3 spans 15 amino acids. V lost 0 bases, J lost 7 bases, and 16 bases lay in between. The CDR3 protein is CASSYSILGLGEQYF. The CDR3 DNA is TGTGCCAGCAGTTACTCGATTCTGGGGCTGGGGGAGCAGTACTTC.

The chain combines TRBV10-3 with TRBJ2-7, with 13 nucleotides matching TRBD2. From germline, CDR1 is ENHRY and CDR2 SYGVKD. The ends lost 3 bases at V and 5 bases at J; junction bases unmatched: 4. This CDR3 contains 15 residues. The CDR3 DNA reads TGTGCCATCAGTGAAGGGACTAGCGGGACCCACGAGCAGTACTTC. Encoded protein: CAISEGTSGTHEQYF.

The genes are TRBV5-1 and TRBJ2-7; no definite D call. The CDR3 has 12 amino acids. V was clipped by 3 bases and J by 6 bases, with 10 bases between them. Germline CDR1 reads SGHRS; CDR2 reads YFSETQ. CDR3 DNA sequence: TGCGCCAGCAGCTCGGTTCGTGGCGAGCAGTACTTC. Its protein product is CASSSVRGEQYF.